This TCR beta chain was observed in a study of T cell responses to AZD1222 COVID-19 vaccine. Study-wide findings and caveats: Repertoires were obtained solely post-peak T cell response. The study reported that nearly half of spike-specific TCRs target unmutated variant regions.

Profiled with immunoSEQ multiplex PCR; TCRdb holds only in-frame clones, not every one. The repertoire holds 100,000 to 120,000 clones, roughly 92% seen once, with 2% to 2.5% in the top ten. Timing groups of about 4 and about 12 weeks for second doses were pooled. The germline CDR1 and CDR2 sequences are LGHDT and YNNKEL (reference sequence). The germline V and J ends were trimmed by 0 bases and 5 bases, with 7 bases remaining between them. The CDR3 loop spans 14 amino acids. A remark on this clone: Antigen specificity is unknown.

The input for sequencing was peripheral blood, taken 28 days after the second AZD1222 dose. The V gene is TRBV3-1 (or the pseudogene TRBV3-2), the J gene TRBJ1-4; D uncertain. This TCR was sampled from an adult who received the AZD1222 COVID-19 vaccine. In DNA, the CDR3 is TGTGCCAGCAGCCAAGATTTGGGGAATGAAAAACTGTTTTTT. Translation: CASSQDLGNEKLFF.